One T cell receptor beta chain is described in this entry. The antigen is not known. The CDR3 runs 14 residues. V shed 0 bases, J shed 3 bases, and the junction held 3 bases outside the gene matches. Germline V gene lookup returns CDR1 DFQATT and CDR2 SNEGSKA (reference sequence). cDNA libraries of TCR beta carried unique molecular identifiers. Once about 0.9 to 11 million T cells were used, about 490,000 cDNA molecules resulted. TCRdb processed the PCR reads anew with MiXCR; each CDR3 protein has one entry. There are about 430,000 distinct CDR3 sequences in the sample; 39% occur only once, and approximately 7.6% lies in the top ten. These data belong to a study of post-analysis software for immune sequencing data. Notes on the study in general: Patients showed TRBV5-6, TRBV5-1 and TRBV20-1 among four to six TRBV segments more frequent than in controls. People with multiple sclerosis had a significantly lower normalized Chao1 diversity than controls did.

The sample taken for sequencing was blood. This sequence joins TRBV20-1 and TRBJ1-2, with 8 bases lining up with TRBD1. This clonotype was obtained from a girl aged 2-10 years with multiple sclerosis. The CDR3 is CSARDGQGDYGYTF. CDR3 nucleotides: TGCAGTGCTAGAGATGGACAGGGAGACTATGGCTACACCTTC.